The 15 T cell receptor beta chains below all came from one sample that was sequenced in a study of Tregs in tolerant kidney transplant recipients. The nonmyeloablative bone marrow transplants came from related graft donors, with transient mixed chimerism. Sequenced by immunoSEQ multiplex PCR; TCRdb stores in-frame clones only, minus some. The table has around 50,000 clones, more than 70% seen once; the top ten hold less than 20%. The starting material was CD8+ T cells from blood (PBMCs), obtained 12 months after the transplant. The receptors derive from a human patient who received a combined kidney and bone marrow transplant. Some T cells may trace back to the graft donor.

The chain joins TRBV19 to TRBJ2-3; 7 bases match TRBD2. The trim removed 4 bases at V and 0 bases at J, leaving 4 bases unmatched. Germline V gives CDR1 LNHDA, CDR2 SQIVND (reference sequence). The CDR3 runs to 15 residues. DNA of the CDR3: TGTGCCAGTAGTAGGCGGGACTACAGCACAGATACGCAGTATTTT. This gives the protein CASSRRDYSTDTQYF.

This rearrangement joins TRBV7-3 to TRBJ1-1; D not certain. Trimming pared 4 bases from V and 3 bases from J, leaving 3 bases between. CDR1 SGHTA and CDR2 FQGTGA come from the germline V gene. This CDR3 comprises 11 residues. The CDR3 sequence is CASSSDTEAFF. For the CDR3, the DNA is TGTGCCAGCAGCTCCGACACTGAAGCTTTCTTT.

The CDR3: CASSQSEGIRGNEQFF. CDR3 sequence (DNA): TGCGCCAGCAGCCAATCGGAAGGAATCCGAGGAAATGAGCAGTTCTTC. The chain is built from TRBV4-3 and TRBJ2-1; D is ambiguous. V shed 2 bases and J shed 7 bases, with 18 bases lying between them. The CDR3 is 16 residues long. Per the germline V gene, CDR1 is LGHNA and CDR2 is YSLEER.

Here the CDR3 reads CASSLAPVRFSGNTIYF. The DNA of the CDR3 is TGTGCCAGCAGCTTAGCCCCGGTGCGGTTCTCTGGAAACACCATATATTTT. The chain couples TRBV7-2 to TRBJ1-3; D gene uncertain. Germline loops: CDR1 SGHTA, CDR2 FQGNSA. Between the trimmed V and J ends, which lost 0 bases and 0 bases, there was a span of 12 bases. There are 17 residues in the CDR3.

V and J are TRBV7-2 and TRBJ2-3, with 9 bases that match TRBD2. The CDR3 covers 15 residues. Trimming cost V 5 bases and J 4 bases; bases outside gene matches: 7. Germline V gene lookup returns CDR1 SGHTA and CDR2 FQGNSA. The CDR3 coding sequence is TGTGCCAGCAGCAACCTAGCGGGATGGGCAGATACGCAGTATTTT. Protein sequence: CASSNLAGWADTQYF.

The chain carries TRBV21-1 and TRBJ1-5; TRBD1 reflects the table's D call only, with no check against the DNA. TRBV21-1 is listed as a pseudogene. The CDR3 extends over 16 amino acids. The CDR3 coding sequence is TGTGCCAGCCACCTTTTCAGGGGGCGCGGAGGTCAGCCCCAGCATTTT. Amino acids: CASHLFRGRGGQPQHF.

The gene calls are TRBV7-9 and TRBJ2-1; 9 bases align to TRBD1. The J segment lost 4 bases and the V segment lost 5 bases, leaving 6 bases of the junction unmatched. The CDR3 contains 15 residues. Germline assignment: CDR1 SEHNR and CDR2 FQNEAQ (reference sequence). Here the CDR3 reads CASSAPGTGYNEQFF. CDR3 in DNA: TGTGCCAGCAGCGCCCCCGGGACAGGGTACAATGAGCAGTTCTTC.

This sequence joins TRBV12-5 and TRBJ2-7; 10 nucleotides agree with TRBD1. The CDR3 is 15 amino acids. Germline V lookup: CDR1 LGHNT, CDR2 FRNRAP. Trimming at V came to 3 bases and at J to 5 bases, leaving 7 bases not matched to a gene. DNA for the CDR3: TGTGCTAGTGGTTTCCCAAAGGGGACAGGGGACGAGCAGTACTTC. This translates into CASGFPKGTGDEQYF.

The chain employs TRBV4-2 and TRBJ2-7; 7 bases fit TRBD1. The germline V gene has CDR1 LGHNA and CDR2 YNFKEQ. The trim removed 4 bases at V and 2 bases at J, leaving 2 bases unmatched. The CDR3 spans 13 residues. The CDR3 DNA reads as TGTGCCAGCAGCCTTACAGGGGCCTACGAGCAGTACTTC. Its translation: CASSLTGAYEQYF.

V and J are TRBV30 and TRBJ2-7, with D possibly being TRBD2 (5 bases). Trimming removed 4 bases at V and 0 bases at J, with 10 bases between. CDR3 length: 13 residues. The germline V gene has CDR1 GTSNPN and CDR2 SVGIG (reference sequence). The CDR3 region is CAWTSEVSYEQYF. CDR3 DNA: TGTGCCTGGACCTCGGAGGTCTCCTACGAGCAGTACTTC.

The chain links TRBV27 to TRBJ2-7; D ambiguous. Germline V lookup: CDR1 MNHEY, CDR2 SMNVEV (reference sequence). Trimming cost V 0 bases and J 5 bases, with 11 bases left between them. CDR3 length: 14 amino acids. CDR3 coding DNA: TGTGCCAGCAGTTTATCTTCGGGTTTCCACGAGCAGTACTTC. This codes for CASSLSSGFHEQYF.

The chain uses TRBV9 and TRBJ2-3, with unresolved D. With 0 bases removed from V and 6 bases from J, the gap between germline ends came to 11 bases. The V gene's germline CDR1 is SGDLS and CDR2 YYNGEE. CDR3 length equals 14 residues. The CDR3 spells CASSVEASADTQYF. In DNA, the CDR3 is TGTGCCAGCAGCGTAGAAGCATCTGCGGATACGCAGTATTTT.

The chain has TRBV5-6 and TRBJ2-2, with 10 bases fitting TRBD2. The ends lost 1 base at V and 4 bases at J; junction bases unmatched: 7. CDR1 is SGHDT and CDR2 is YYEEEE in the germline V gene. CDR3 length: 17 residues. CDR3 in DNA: TGTGCCAGCAGCTTGTTTCTAGCGGGAGTTTTCACCGGGGAGCTGTTTTTT. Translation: CASSLFLAGVFTGELFF.

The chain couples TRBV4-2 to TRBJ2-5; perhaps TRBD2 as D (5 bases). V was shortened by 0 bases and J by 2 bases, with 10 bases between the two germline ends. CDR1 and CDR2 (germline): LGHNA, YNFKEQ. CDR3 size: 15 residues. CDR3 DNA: TGTGCCAGCAGCCAAGATCCGACTATTCAAGAGACCCAGTACTTC. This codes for CASSQDPTIQETQYF.

The CDR3 loop is CASSVDKGIQETQYF. DNA of the CDR3: TGTGCCAGCAGCGTAGATAAGGGGATCCAAGAGACCCAGTACTTC. The V gene is TRBV9, the J gene TRBJ2-5, with a possible D match to TRBD1 (5 bases). Trimming removed 0 bases at V and 1 base at J, with 10 bases between. This CDR3 is built from 15 residues. The germline V gene has CDR1 SGDLS and CDR2 YYNGEE.